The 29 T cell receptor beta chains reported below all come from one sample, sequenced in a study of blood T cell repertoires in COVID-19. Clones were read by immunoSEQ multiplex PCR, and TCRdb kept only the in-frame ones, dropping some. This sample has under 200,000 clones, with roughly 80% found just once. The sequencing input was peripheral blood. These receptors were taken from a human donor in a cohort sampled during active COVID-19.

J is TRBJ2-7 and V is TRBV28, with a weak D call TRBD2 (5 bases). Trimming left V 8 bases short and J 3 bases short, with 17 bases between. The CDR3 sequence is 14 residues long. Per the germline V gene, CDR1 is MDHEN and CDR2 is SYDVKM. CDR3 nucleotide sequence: TGTGCCAGCCTCCCCGGGAAGGACCTCTACGAGCAGTACTTC. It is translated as CASLPGKDLYEQYF.

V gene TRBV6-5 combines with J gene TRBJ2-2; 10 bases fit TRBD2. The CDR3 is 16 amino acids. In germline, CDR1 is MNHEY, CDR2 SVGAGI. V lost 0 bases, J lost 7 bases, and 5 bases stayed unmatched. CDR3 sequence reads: CASSYSPSGRGGELFF. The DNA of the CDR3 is TGTGCCAGCAGTTACTCACCTAGCGGGAGAGGCGGGGAGCTGTTTTTT.

The CDR3 here is CASGDRDQREQYF. In DNA form, the CDR3 reads TGTGCTAGTGGCGACAGGGATCAGCGGGAGCAGTACTTC. V gene TRBV12-5 combines with J gene TRBJ2-7; 7 nucleotides match TRBD1. There are 13 residues in the CDR3. CDR1 LGHNT and CDR2 FRNRAP come from the germline V gene. With 6 bases clipped from V and 7 bases from J, the junction kept 9 bases outside the gene matches.

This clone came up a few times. The CDR3 protein is CASSSPGQGFNSNQPQHF. DNA of the CDR3: TGTGCCAGCAGTTCCCCGGGACAGGGGTTCAATAGCAATCAGCCCCAGCATTTT. The rearrangement links TRBV28 to TRBJ1-5; TRBD1 aligns across 10 bases. The CDR3 consists of 18 residues. V dropped 4 bases and J dropped 0; count of bases not matched to a gene: 9. The germline CDR1 and CDR2 sequences are MDHEN and SYDVKM. Filled out from reference TRBV28 and TRBJ1-5, the complete variable domain reads DVKVTQSSRYLVKRTGEKVFLECVQDMDHENMFWYRQDPGLGLRLIYFSYDVKMKEKGDIPEGYSVSREKKERFSLILESASTNQTSMYLCASSSPGQGFNSNQPQHFGDGTRLSIL.

The CDR3 DNA sequence: TGTGCCAGCAGCGCAAACAGTATGGGTGGCTACACCTTC. Amino acids: CASSANSMGGYTF. The chain joins TRBV7-2 to TRBJ1-2; D not resolved. CDR3 length: 13 amino acids. CDR1 and CDR2 (germline): SGHTA, FQGNSA. V lost 5 bases to trimming and J lost 7 bases, with 14 bases between them.

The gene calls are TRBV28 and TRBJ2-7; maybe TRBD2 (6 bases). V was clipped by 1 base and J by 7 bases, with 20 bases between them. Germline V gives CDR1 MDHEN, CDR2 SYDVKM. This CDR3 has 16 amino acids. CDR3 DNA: TGTGCCAGCAGTTTATTGCAGGACGGGACTTTCGGGGAGCAGTACTTC. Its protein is CASSLLQDGTFGEQYF.

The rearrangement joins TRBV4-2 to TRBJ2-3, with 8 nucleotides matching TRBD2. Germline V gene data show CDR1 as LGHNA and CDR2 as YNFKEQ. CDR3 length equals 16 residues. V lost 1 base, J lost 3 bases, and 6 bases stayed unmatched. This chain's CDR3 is CASSQAGGAGTDTQYF. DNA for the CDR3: TGTGCCAGCAGCCAAGCGGGGGGGGCTGGGACAGATACGCAGTATTTT.

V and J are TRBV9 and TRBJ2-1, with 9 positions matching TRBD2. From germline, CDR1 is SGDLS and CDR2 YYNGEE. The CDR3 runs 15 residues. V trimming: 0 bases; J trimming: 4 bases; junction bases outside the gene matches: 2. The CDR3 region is CASSVGLAAYNEQFF. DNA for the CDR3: TGTGCCAGCAGCGTAGGACTAGCGGCATACAATGAGCAGTTCTTC.

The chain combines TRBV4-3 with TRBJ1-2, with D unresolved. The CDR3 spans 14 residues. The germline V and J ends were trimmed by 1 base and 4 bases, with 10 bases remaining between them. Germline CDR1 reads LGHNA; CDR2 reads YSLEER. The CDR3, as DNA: TGCGCCAGCAGCCAAGGTCGAGAGTCCTATGGCTACACCTTC. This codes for CASSQGRESYGYTF.

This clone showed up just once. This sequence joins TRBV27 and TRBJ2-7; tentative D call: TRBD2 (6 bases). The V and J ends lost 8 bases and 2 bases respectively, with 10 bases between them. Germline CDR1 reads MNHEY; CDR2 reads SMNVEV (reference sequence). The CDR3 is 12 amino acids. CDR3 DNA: TGTGCCAGCCGGCGGGACCCCTACGAGCAGTACTTC. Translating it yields CASRRDPYEQYF.

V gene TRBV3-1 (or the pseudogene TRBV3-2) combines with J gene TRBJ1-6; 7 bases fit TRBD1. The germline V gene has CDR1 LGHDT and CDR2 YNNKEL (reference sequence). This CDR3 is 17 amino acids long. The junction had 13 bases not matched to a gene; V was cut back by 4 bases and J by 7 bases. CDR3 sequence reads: CASSRSGQAMRNSPLHF. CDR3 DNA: TGTGCCAGCAGCCGATCCGGACAGGCCATGAGGAATTCACCCCTCCACTTT.

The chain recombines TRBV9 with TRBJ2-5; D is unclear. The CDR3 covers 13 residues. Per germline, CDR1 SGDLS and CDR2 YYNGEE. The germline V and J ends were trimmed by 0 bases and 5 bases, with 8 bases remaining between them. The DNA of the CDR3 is TGTGCCAGCAGCGTAGCCGTAGAGGAGACCCAGTACTTC. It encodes CASSVAVEETQYF.

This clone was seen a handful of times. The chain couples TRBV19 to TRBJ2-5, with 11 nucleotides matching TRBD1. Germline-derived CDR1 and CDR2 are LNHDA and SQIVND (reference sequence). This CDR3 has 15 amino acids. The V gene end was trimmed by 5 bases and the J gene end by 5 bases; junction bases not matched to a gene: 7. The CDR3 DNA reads TGTGCCAGTAGTTTTTCGGGGGACAGGGGGGAGACCCAGTACTTC. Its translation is CASSFSGDRGETQYF.

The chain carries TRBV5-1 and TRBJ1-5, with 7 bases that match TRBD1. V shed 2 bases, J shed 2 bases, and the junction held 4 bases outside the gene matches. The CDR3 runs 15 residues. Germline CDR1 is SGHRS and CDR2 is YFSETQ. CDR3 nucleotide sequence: TGCGCCAGCAGCTTTACAGGGGATGGCAATCAGCCCCAGCATTTT. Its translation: CASSFTGDGNQPQHF.

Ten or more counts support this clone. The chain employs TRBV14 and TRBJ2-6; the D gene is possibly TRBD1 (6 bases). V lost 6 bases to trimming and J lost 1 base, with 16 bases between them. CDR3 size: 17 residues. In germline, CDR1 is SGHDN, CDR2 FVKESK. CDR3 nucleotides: TGTGCCAGCAGTGGGCAGGGGCGAGGATCTGGGGCCAACGTCCTGACTTTC. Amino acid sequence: CASSGQGRGSGANVLTF.

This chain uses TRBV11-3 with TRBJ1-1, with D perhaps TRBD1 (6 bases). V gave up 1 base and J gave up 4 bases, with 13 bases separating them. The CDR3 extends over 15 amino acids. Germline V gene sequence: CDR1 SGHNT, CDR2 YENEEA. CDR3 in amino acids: CASSLGGRGGTEAFF. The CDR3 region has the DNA TGTGCCAGCAGCTTAGGCGGGCGAGGGGGCACTGAAGCTTTCTTT.

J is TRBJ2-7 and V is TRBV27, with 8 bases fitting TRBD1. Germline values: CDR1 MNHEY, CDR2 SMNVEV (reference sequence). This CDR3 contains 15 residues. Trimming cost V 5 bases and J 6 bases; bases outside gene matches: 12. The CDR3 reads CASSNRQGTGSEQYF. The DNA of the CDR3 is TGTGCCAGCAGTAACAGACAGGGGACCGGGAGCGAGCAGTACTTC.

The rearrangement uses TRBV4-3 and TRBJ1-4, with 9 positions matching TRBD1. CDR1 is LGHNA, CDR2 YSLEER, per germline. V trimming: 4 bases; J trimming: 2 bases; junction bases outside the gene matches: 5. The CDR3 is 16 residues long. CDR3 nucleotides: TGCGCCAGCAGCCGGGGACAGGGAACGACTAATGAAAAACTGTTTTTT. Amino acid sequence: CASSRGQGTTNEKLFF.

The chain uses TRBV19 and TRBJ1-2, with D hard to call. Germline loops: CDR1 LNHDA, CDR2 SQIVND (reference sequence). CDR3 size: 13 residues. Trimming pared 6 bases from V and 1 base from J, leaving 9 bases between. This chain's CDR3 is CASSREHNYGYTF. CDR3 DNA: TGTGCCAGTAGCCGGGAGCATAACTATGGCTACACCTTC.

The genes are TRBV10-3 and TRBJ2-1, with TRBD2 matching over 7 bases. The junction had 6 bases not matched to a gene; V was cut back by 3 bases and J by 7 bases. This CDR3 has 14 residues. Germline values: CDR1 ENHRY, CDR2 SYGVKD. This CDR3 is CAISDLFGGNEQFF. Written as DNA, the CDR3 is TGTGCCATCAGTGACCTCTTCGGGGGGAATGAGCAGTTCTTC.

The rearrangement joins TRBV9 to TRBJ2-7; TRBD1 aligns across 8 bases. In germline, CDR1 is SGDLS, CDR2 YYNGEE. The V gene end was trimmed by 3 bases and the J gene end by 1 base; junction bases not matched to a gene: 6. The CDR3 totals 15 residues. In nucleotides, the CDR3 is TGTGCCAGCAGCGACGACAGGGGAGGATCCTACGAGCAGTACTTC. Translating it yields CASSDDRGGSYEQYF.

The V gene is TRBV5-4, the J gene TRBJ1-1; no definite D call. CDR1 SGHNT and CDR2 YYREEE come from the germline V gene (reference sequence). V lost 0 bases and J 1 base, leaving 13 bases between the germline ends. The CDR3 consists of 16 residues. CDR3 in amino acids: CASSLEAQTGNTEAFF. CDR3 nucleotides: TGTGCCAGCAGCTTGGAGGCGCAAACGGGGAACACTGAAGCTTTCTTT.

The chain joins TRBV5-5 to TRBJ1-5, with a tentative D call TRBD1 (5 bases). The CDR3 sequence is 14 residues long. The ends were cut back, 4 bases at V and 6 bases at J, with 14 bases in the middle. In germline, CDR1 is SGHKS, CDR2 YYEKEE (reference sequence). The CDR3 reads CASSPRGTGQPQHF. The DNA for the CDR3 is TGTGCCAGCAGCCCCCGGGGGACTGGTCAGCCCCAGCATTTT.

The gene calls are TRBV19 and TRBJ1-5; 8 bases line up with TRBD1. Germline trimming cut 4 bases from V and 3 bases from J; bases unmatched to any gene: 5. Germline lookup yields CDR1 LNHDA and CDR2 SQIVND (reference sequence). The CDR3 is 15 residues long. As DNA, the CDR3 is TGTGCCAGTAGTAGAAAGACAGGGGTCAATCAGCCCCAGCATTTT. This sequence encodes CASSRKTGVNQPQHF.

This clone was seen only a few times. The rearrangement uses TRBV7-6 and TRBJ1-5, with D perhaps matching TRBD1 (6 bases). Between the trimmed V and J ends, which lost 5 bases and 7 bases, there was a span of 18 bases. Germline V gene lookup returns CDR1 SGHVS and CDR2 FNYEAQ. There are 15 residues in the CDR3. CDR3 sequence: CASSPLGGPSQPQHF. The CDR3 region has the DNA TGTGCCAGCAGCCCCCTCGGGGGGCCTTCCCAGCCCCAGCATTTT.

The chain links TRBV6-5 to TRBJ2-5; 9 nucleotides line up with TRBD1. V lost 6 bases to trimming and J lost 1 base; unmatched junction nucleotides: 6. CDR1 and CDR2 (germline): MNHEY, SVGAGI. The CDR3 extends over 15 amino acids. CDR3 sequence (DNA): TGTGCCAGCAGCCCGGGACAGGGTGTCCAAGAGACCCAGTACTTC. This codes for CASSPGQGVQETQYF.

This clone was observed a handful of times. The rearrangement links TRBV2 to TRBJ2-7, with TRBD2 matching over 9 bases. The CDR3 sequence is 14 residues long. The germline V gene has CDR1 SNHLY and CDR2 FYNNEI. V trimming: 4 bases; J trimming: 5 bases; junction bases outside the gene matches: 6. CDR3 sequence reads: CASSVASGINEQYF. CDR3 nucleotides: TGTGCCAGCAGTGTGGCTAGCGGGATCAACGAGCAGTACTTC.

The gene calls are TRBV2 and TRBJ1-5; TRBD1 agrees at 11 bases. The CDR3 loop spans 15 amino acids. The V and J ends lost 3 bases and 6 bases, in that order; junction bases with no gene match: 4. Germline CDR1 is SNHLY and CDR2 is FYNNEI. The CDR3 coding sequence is TGTGCCAGCAGTGATGGACAGGGGGCGAGTCAGCCCCAGCATTTT. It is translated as CASSDGQGASQPQHF.

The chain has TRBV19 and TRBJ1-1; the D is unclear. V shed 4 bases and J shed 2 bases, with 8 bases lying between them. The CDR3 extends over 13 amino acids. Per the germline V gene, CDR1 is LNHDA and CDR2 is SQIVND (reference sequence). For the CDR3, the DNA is TGTGCCAGTAGTACCTCTTTAAACACTGAAGCTTTCTTT. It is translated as CASSTSLNTEAFF.